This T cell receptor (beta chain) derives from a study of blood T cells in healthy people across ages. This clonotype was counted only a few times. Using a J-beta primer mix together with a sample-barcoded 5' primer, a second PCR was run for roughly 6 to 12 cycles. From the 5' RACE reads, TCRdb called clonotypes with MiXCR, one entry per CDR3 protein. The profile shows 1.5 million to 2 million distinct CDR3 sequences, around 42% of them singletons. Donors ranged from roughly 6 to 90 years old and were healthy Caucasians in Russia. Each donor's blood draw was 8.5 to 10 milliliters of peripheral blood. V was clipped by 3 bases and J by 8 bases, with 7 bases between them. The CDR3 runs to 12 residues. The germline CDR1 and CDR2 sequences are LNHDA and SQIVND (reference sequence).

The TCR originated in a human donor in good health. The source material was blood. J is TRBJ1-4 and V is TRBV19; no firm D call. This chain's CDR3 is CASSMGREKLFF. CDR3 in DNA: TGTGCCAGTAGTATGGGTCGAGAAAAACTGTTTTTT.